This T cell receptor (beta chain) is drawn from a study of prognosis after radiotherapy for stage I lung cancer. About the research overall: The patients comprised about 12 men and roughly 6 women, spanning ages about 53 to 84 and having a median of 74.5 years. There were several patients whose tumors were squamous cell carcinoma and 11 to 13 whose tumors were adenocarcinoma. Delivery of radiotherapy was by SBRT in 3 to 5 fractions at a biologically effective dose of at least 100 Gy.

Two-round multiplex PCR on genomic DNA was the method by which TCR beta CDR3 was amplified. Specific primers for each TRBV and TRBJ gene were what first-round PCR used. A single record per CDR3 protein comes from TCRdb applying MiXCR to the multiplex PCR reads. In the table there are about 18,000 distinct CDR3 sequences, over 25% of which are singletons. With respect to this clonotype: A far larger clone is one base from this, pointing to a likely read error.

There are 16 residues in the CDR3. The ends were cut back, 6 bases at V and 0 bases at J, with 18 bases in the middle. CDR1 is MNHGY and CDR2 is SAAAGT in the germline V gene. This receptor was obtained from a donor aged 50 or older with non-small cell lung cancer. The chain recombines TRBV6-8 with TRBJ2-7; D possibly matches TRBD1 or TRBD2 (5 bases each). The sequencing here drew on PBMCs, taken before or after stereotactic body radiation therapy (not recorded which). The CDR3 here is CASRHSRDLSSYEQYF. The DNA for the CDR3 is TGTGCCAGCAGGCATTCCCGGGACCTTAGCTCCTACGAGCAGTACTTC.